This T cell receptor beta chain is drawn from a study of control samples from healthy donors and cancer patients. CDR3 length: 11 amino acids. V gave up 3 bases and J gave up 3 bases, with 6 bases separating them. Germline V lookup: CDR1 DFQATT, CDR2 SNEGSKA (reference sequence). Produced via immunoSEQ multiplex PCR; TCRdb's table is partial and in-frame only. Here the sample spans 80,000 or so clones, roughly nine tenths being singletons. The receptor was derived from a man aged 45-60 years in good health. The material sequenced was blood. The V and J genes are TRBV20-1 and TRBJ2-7, with a weak D call TRBD2 (6 bases). CDR3 in DNA: TGCAGTGCTAGGGGGGGCTACGAGCAGTACTTC. Translation: CSARGGYEQYF.